Each of the 18 T cell receptor beta chains below was sequenced from the same sample in a study of molecular identifiers for immune sequencing clone quantification. In TCRdb, the PCR reads were re-called with MiXCR into one record per CDR3 protein. This table has 250,000 to 400,000 distinct CDR3 sequences, about a fifth appearing once. The specimen sequenced was naive CD8+ T cells from blood, with Jurkat cell RNA spiked in. Documented subset: FACS-sorted CD8+CD4-CCR7+CD45RA+ naive T cells. These receptors came from a human donor in good health. Some libraries in this study had Jurkat cell RNA spiked in.

This clonotype came up a few times. The chain employs TRBV7-9 and TRBJ1-6; D not certain. Germline CDR1 and CDR2: SEHNR and FQNEAQ (reference sequence). The ends were cut back, 3 bases at V and 11 bases at J, with 8 bases in the middle. The length of the CDR3 is 12 residues. The CDR3 reads CASSFLTTPLHF. The CDR3 DNA reads as TGTGCCAGCAGCTTTCTAACCACACCCCTCCACTTT.

This clonotype showed up many times. The V and J genes are TRBV7-9 and TRBJ2-5; D possibly corresponds to TRBD2 (6 bases). From germline, CDR1 is SEHNR and CDR2 FQNEAQ (reference sequence). V lost 5 bases to trimming and J lost 3 bases, with 13 bases between them. This CDR3 contains 14 residues. CDR3 coding DNA: TGTGCCAGCAGCCCACCGTGGGGGGAAGAGACCCAGTACTTC. This sequence encodes CASSPPWGEETQYF. The full variable domain, rest sourced from reference TRBV7-9 and TRBJ2-5, is DTGVSQNPRHKITKRGQNVTFRCDPISEHNRLYWYRQTLGQGPEFLTYFQNEAQLEKSRLLSDRFSAERPKGSFSTLEIQRTEQGDSAMYLCASSPPWGEETQYFGPGTRLLVL.

This clonotype was recorded at least ten times. The V call is TRBV20-1, the J call TRBJ1-5; D gene uncertain. The CDR3 has 10 amino acids. V shed 8 bases and J shed 9 bases, with 11 bases lying between them. The V gene's germline CDR1 is DFQATT and CDR2 SNEGSKA (reference sequence). The CDR3 nucleotides are TGCAGTAAAAGACGGGGGCCCCAGCATTTT. It specifies CSKRRGPQHF.

The chain uses TRBV7-9 and TRBJ2-5; no clear D. Trimming pared 6 bases from V and 5 bases from J, leaving 19 bases between. Germline CDR1 is SEHNR and CDR2 is FQNEAQ (reference sequence). This CDR3 region has 15 residues. CDR3 loop: CASSPGYGLGETQYF. The CDR3 DNA is TGTGCCAGCAGTCCAGGTTACGGTCTGGGGGAGACCCAGTACTTC.

V and J are TRBV12-5 and TRBJ1-1, with D possibly being TRBD1 (5 bases). The CDR3 consists of 19 residues. The germline gives CDR1 LGHNT, CDR2 FRNRAP. Trimming cost V 0 bases and J 2 bases, with 22 bases left between them. This chain's CDR3 is CASGLVLGRGVGTNTEAFF. CDR3 nucleotides: TGTGCTAGTGGTTTGGTACTAGGAAGGGGAGTAGGGACTAACACTGAAGCTTTCTTT.

As for this clonotype: A much larger clone is a single base away; this may be a read error. V usage is TRBV28 and J usage is TRBJ2-7; 9 nucleotides align to TRBD1. The CDR3 has 16 amino acids. Per the germline V gene, CDR1 is MDHEN and CDR2 is SYDVKM. The CDR3 coding sequence is TGTGCCGGCAGTTTGGAGAGGGGACAGGGCTTCCACGAGCAGTACTTC. Encoded protein: CAGSLERGQGFHEQYF.

This clonotype appeared many times. CDR3 loop: CASSLESGDNEQFF. The CDR3 DNA reads as TGTGCCAGCAGCTTAGAAAGCGGGGACAATGAGCAGTTCTTC. The chain couples TRBV7-8 to TRBJ2-1; 7 nucleotides match TRBD2. This CDR3 has 14 amino acids. V gave up 1 base and J gave up 5 bases; unmatched junction bases: 2. Per the germline V gene, CDR1 is SGHVS and CDR2 is FQNEAQ.

This clonotype was picked up many times. The chain uses TRBV27 and TRBJ1-2; 8 bases line up with TRBD1. Trimming at V came to 8 bases and at J to 2 bases, leaving 10 bases not matched to a gene. CDR1 and CDR2 (germline): MNHEY, SMNVEV (reference sequence). The CDR3 covers 15 residues. The CDR3 loop is CASREDQGANYGYTF. In DNA, the CDR3 is TGTGCCAGCCGAGAGGATCAGGGGGCGAACTATGGCTACACCTTC.

Many counts were recorded for this clonotype. The chain links TRBV7-9 to TRBJ2-3; D ambiguous. The V end was cut by 5 bases, the J end by 0 bases, with 9 bases between. This CDR3 has 14 residues. Germline CDR1 reads SEHNR; CDR2 reads FQNEAQ (reference sequence). CDR3 coding DNA: TGTGCCAGCAGCCCTCCAGCTAGCACAGATACGCAGTATTTT. Amino acids: CASSPPASTDTQYF.

This clonotype showed up many times. The chain employs TRBV5-4 and TRBJ2-7; weak D call: TRBD1 (6 bases). CDR3 length: 15 amino acids. Germline values: CDR1 SGHNT, CDR2 YYREEE (reference sequence). The V end was cut by 0 bases, the J end by 1 base, with 11 bases between. CDR3 nucleotide sequence: TGTGCCAGCAGCTTGGGCAGGGGATTGTCCTACGAGCAGTACTTC. Residues: CASSLGRGLSYEQYF. The complete variable domain, with remaining parts taken from reference TRBV5-4 and TRBJ2-7, reads ETGVTQSPTHLIKTRGQQVTLRCSSQSGHNTVSWYQQALGQGPQFIFQYYREEENGRGNFPPRFSGLQFPNYSSELNVNALELDDSALYLCASSLGRGLSYEQYFGPGTRLTVT.

Turning to this clonotype: Possible read error: a much larger clone is one base away. The chain has TRBV7-9 and TRBJ2-4; 7 nucleotides line up with TRBD1. CDR1 SEHNR and CDR2 FQNEAQ come from the germline V gene (reference sequence). The CDR3 loop spans 17 amino acids. Trimming at V came to 2 bases and at J to 6 bases, leaving 13 bases not matched to a gene. This CDR3 is CASSLSDQGQFPNIQYF. CDR3 nucleotide sequence: TGTGCCAGCAGCTTATCAGATCAGGGACAGTTTCCAAACATTCAGTACTTC. Based on the CDR3 plus reference TRBV7-9 and TRBJ2-4, the full variable domain is DTGVSQNPRHKITKRGQNVTFRCDPISEHNRLYWYRQTLGQGPEFLTYFQNEAQLEKSRLLSDRFSAERPKGSFSTLEIQRTEQGDSAMYLCASSLSDQGQFPNIQYFGAGTRLSVL.

This clonotype was seen at least ten times. The chain couples TRBV7-2 to TRBJ1-2, with TRBD1 matching 8 bases. The trim removed 5 bases at V and 4 bases at J, leaving 15 bases unmatched. Germline V gives CDR1 SGHTA, CDR2 FQGNSA. There are 17 residues in the CDR3. CDR3 sequence reads: CASSLQGVTMVAYGYTF. The CDR3 coding sequence is TGTGCCAGCAGCCTACAGGGGGTCACTATGGTCGCCTATGGCTACACCTTC.

This sequence joins TRBV7-9 and TRBJ2-3, with 7 bases lining up with TRBD1. CDR3 length equals 15 residues. Germline V gene data show CDR1 as SEHNR and CDR2 as FQNEAQ (reference sequence). V shed 3 bases and J 3 bases; nucleotides not matched to a gene: 6. The CDR3: CASSFSATGTDTQYF. DNA for the CDR3: TGTGCCAGCAGCTTCTCAGCGACAGGGACAGATACGCAGTATTTT. Full variable domain (remainder filled in from reference TRBV7-9 and TRBJ2-3): DTGVSQNPRHKITKRGQNVTFRCDPISEHNRLYWYRQTLGQGPEFLTYFQNEAQLEKSRLLSDRFSAERPKGSFSTLEIQRTEQGDSAMYLCASSFSATGTDTQYFGPGTRLTVL.

This chain connects TRBV7-2 to TRBJ2-1, with 8 bases matching TRBD1. V shed 5 bases and J 9 bases; nucleotides not matched to a gene: 3. Germline-derived CDR1 and CDR2 are SGHTA and FQGNSA. CDR3 length equals 12 residues. The CDR3 protein is CASSPGGSEQFF. The CDR3 DNA reads TGTGCCAGCAGCCCAGGGGGCAGTGAGCAGTTCTTC.

Many counts were recorded for this clonotype. This chain links TRBV28 with TRBJ2-1; TRBD2 agrees at 10 bases. This CDR3 is built from 19 residues. The V gene's germline CDR1 is MDHEN and CDR2 SYDVKM. Trimming at V came to 3 bases and at J to 0 bases, leaving 11 bases not matched to a gene. The CDR3 nucleotides are TGTGCCAGCAGTTTTGCAGCGGGAGGGCCGAGGAGCTCCTACAATGAGCAGTTCTTC. This encodes CASSFAAGGPRSSYNEQFF.

This clonotype was seen many times. The CDR3: CASSSWGQARTDTQYF. As DNA, the CDR3 is TGTGCCAGCAGCTCATGGGGCCAGGCCCGCACAGATACGCAGTATTTT. The rearrangement uses TRBV5-4 and TRBJ2-3, with a weak D call TRBD1 (5 bases). The CDR3 covers 16 residues. V lost 3 bases to trimming and J lost 1 base, with 15 bases between them. The germline V gene has CDR1 SGHNT and CDR2 YYREEE (reference sequence).

The sample holds many counts of this clonotype. The chain combines TRBV25-1 with TRBJ1-1; TRBD1 might be the D (5 bases). With 2 bases removed from V and 4 bases from J, the gap between germline ends came to 11 bases. The CDR3 length is 14 residues. CDR1 is MGHDK and CDR2 is SYGVNS in the germline V gene. CDR3 in amino acids: CASSENGGVTEAFF. The CDR3 DNA follows: TGTGCCAGCAGTGAAAATGGAGGGGTCACTGAAGCTTTCTTT.

In its sample, this clonotype was seen a few times. The rearrangement joins TRBV2 to TRBJ2-3; 12 nucleotides line up with TRBD2. The CDR3 spans 16 residues. Germline-derived CDR1 and CDR2 are SNHLY and FYNNEI. V was pared by 3 bases and J by 4 bases, with 5 bases of the junction left unmatched. CDR3 nucleotide sequence: TGTGCCAGCAGTGACCCGACTAGCGGGGGAGCAGATACGCAGTATTTT. This translates into CASSDPTSGGADTQYF.